The 5 T cell receptor beta chains reported below all come from one sample, sequenced in a study of blood T cell repertoires in COVID-19. TCRdb's copy holds only in-frame clones and misses some; the assay was immunoSEQ multiplex PCR. This sample yields about 100,000 clones, of which 80% to 95% are seen a single time; 2.1% belongs to the top ten. The sequencing input was peripheral blood. Receptor source: a man aged 50 or older with active COVID-19.

The V gene is TRBV12-3 or TRBV12-4, the J gene TRBJ2-3, with D unclear. CDR3 length equals 13 residues. The V end lost 3 bases, the J end lost 0 bases, and 4 bases lay between the germline ends. As DNA, the CDR3 is TGTGCCAGCAGTTTCTCTAGCACAGATACGCAGTATTTT. It yields the protein CASSFSSTDTQYF.

V gene TRBV19 combines with J gene TRBJ2-4; 7 nucleotides line up with TRBD1. The germline CDR1 and CDR2 sequences are LNHDA and SQIVND (reference sequence). The CDR3 has 14 amino acids. With 2 bases clipped from V and 9 bases from J, the junction kept 7 bases outside the gene matches. DNA for the CDR3: TGTGCCAGTAGTATACAGGGGGACAGTAGCATTCAGTACTTC. Protein product: CASSIQGDSSIQYF.

The V call is TRBV7-2, the J call TRBJ2-2; possible D gene TRBD2, 5 bases. Trimming took off 4 bases at V and 7 bases at J, with 13 bases between the two ends. CDR3 length: 14 amino acids. Germline CDR1 SGHTA, CDR2 FQGNSA. The CDR3 loop is CASSWGDSRGELFF. For the CDR3, the DNA is TGTGCCAGCAGCTGGGGAGATTCCCGCGGGGAGCTGTTTTTT.

The chain has TRBV5-1 and TRBJ2-5; tentative D call: TRBD1 (6 bases). This CDR3 has 13 amino acids. V lost 4 bases to trimming and J lost 3 bases, with 10 bases between them. Germline CDR1 SGHRS, CDR2 YFSETQ. In DNA, the CDR3 is TGCGCCAGCAGCCGACAGGCGGAAGAGACCCAGTACTTC. It specifies CASSRQAEETQYF.

The rearrangement joins TRBV6-4 to TRBJ2-3, with D possibly being TRBD1 (6 bases). The CDR3 loop spans 15 amino acids. Germline CDR1 MRHNA, CDR2 SNTAGT. V was shortened by 0 bases and J by 6 bases, with 13 bases between the two germline ends. CDR3 in DNA: TGTGCCAGCAGTGACTCTGGGACACGGGCGGATACGCAGTATTTT. Protein product: CASSDSGTRADTQYF.